This TCR beta chain comes out of a study of blood T cell repertoires in COVID-19. Looking at the study overall: Acute and convalescent COVID-19 specimens originated in the United States, Italy and Spain. The analysed material was cDNA or gDNA that came from T cells, B-cell-depleted T cells, or PBMCs.

Germline-derived CDR1 and CDR2 are SQVTM and ANQGSEA. Trimming removed 4 bases at V and 1 base at J, with 11 bases between. The CDR3 runs 13 residues. Sequencing used immunoSEQ multiplex PCR; TCRdb keeps in-frame clones, though not all of them. The sample records under 110,000 clones, 80% to 95% being singletons. V and J are TRBV29-1 and TRBJ2-7; maybe TRBD2 (5 bases). Sequencing was performed on peripheral blood. The receptor was isolated from a man aged 45-60 years with active COVID-19. CDR3 protein: CSVATSGSYEQYF. The CDR3 DNA reads as TGCAGCGTTGCTACAAGCGGATCCTACGAGCAGTACTTC.